Listed below are T cell receptor beta chains from one sample, sequenced in a study of T cell responses to AZD1222 COVID-19 vaccine. The assay was immunoSEQ multiplex PCR, and TCRdb's table has in-frame clones only and misses some. The sample comprises roughly 180,000 clones, roughly nine tenths of which are singletons, and over 1.5% rests with the top ten. The sample here was peripheral blood, taken 28 days after the second AZD1222 dose. These receptors all stem from an adult who received the AZD1222 COVID-19 vaccine. The CDR3 runs from the conserved cysteine through the conserved F or W. The D gene is left open where the match is weak. Clone size is shown for a subset of rows, as once, few, many or a class of expanded clone.

j_call | d_call | clone_size | v_call | cdr3_nt | cdr3_aa
TRBJ2-3 | NA | NA | TRBV7-3 | TGTGCCAGCAGCCCGGACGGGACAGATACGCAGTATTTT | CASSPDGTDTQYF
TRBJ1-5 | NA | NA | TRBV19 | TGTGCCAGTAGTTCACGACAGGCAAATCAGCCCCAGCATTTT | CASSSRQANQPQHF
TRBJ1-2 | TRBD1 | NA | TRBV6-2/TRBV6-3 | TGTGCCAGCAGTTCCTCAATCCCCCGGACAGGGAGGCCATCCTATGGCTACACCTTC | CASSSSIPRTGRPSYGYTF
TRBJ1-1 | NA | NA | TRBV19 | TGTGCCAGTAGTTCCTACTATCGACAGCAGACTGAAGCTTTCTTT | CASSSYYRQQTEAFF
TRBJ1-1 | NA | NA | TRBV5-1 | TGCGCCAGCAGCTTGGCTACGGGGGTGAAGAGCACTGAAGCTTTCTTT | CASSLATGVKSTEAFF
TRBJ1-4 | NA | once | TRBV5-4 | TGTGCCAGCAGCTTGGGTCCGGGATTGGATAATGAAAAACTGTTTTTT | CASSLGPGLDNEKLFF
TRBJ2-7 | NA | NA | TRBV11-2 | TGTGCCAGCAGCCCCAGGGGGGGCCCCTTTTACGAGCAGTACTTC | CASSPRGGPFYEQYF
TRBJ2-5 | TRBD2 | NA | TRBV5-1 | TGCGCCAGCAGCCCTTCCCCTTGGGGGACTAGCGGAGCGAGGGCAGAGACCCAGTACTTC | CASSPSPWGTSGARAETQYF
TRBJ2-7 | NA | NA | TRBV6-1 | TGTGCCAGCAGTGAATCTTCCCTGGAGCAGTACTTC | CASSESSLEQYF
TRBJ2-2 | NA | NA | TRBV19 | TGTGCCAGTAGTTTTGGGGGGTCCGGGGAGCTGTTTTTT | CASSFGGSGELFF
TRBJ2-3 | NA | NA | TRBV5-4 | TGTGCCAGCAGCCCAGCCAGCGGAGGGGCCACAGATACGCAGTATTTT | CASSPASGGATDTQYF
TRBJ2-7 | NA | once | TRBV19 | TGTGCCTCCGAGGGGGGGGCTGGCTACGAGCAGTACTTC | CASEGGAGYEQYF
TRBJ2-4 | NA | NA | TRBV25-1 | TGTGCCAGCAGTGAATATCGGGACCACATTCAGTACTTC | CASSEYRDHIQYF
TRBJ2-1 | NA | NA | TRBV11-3 | TGTGCCAGCAGCTTAGGAGGGGGGGCCGGGCGGTATGAGCAGTTCTTC | CASSLGGGAGRYEQFF
TRBJ1-5 | NA | NA | TRBV6-5 | TGTGCCAGCAGAGACAGCCTTAATCAGCCCCAGCATTTT | CASRDSLNQPQHF
TRBJ2-5 | NA | NA | TRBV3-1/TRBV3-2 | TGTGCCAGCAGCCAAGTACGTATACAAGAGACCCAGTACTTC | CASSQVRIQETQYF